Following are 22 T cell receptor beta chains from one sample sequenced in a study of OX40 agonist ivuxolimab in advanced cancers. Using immunoSEQ multiplex PCR, the repertoire was profiled, and TCRdb retains in-frame clones only, with some absent. Among under 70,000 clones listed, 86% were seen once. Sequenced here: CD4+ or CD8+ T cells sorted from blood, sampled in a trial of the OX40 agonist ivuxolimab. These TCRs come from an adult with an advanced solid tumor such as melanoma, head and neck, liver or kidney cancer.

V usage is TRBV28 and J usage is TRBJ2-7; the D gene is possibly TRBD2 (5 bases). Germline-derived CDR1 and CDR2 are MDHEN and SYDVKM. The CDR3 consists of 15 residues. V was pared by 7 bases and J by 3 bases, with 19 bases between. The CDR3 protein is CASITPSGVGYEQYF. CDR3 bases: TGTGCCAGCATCACTCCCAGCGGCGTAGGCTACGAGCAGTACTTC.

This clone was detected only once. This sample also contains other DNA sequences that code for the same CDR3. The chain employs TRBV5-1 and TRBJ1-1, with D hard to call. Germline lookup yields CDR1 SGHRS and CDR2 YFSETQ. The CDR3 loop spans 13 amino acids. The ends were cut back, 0 bases at V and 3 bases at J, with 6 bases in the middle. The CDR3, as DNA: TGCGCCAGCAGCTTGGCTCGGGACACTGAAGCTTTCTTT. It translates to CASSLARDTEAFF.

The V and J genes are TRBV4-1 and TRBJ2-5; 11 nucleotides line up with TRBD2. Germline loops: CDR1 MGHRA, CDR2 YSYEKL. Trimming cost V 1 base and J 3 bases; bases outside gene matches: 7. CDR3 length equals 17 residues. CDR3 loop: CASSQAPLAGVEETQYF. DNA of the CDR3: TGCGCCAGCAGCCAAGCTCCACTAGCGGGAGTCGAAGAGACCCAGTACTTC.

This clone has just one count. The chain recombines TRBV7-9 with TRBJ2-7; D unresolved. In germline, CDR1 is SEHNR, CDR2 FQNEAQ (reference sequence). The germline V and J ends were trimmed by 5 bases and 0 bases, with 14 bases remaining between them. The CDR3 consists of 15 residues. The CDR3 DNA is TGTGCCAGCAGCAGGAGTACTGCCAACTCCTACGAGCAGTACTTC. Its translation: CASSRSTANSYEQYF.

J is TRBJ2-1 and V is TRBV6-1, with a weak D call TRBD1 (7 bases). This CDR3 region has 15 residues. Trimming stripped 2 bases from V and 5 bases from J, with 13 bases between. Germline V lookup: CDR1 MNHNS, CDR2 SASEGT. The CDR3 DNA follows: TGTGCCAGCAGTGAATATCCAGGGGGGAACAATGAGCAGTTCTTC. This codes for CASSEYPGGNNEQFF.

The chain recombines TRBV20-1 with TRBJ2-1, with D tentatively TRBD2 (5 bases). This CDR3 region has 11 residues. Per germline, CDR1 DFQATT and CDR2 SNEGSKA (reference sequence). Between the trimmed V and J ends, which lost 6 bases and 7 bases, there was a span of 10 bases. For the CDR3, the DNA is TGCAGTGCATTAAGGACTAATGAGCAGTTCTTC. It yields the protein CSALRTNEQFF.

The chain uses TRBV14 and TRBJ2-5; the D is unclear. The CDR3 totals 11 residues. CDR1 is SGHDN, CDR2 FVKESK, per germline. The ends were cut back, 3 bases at V and 7 bases at J, with 6 bases in the middle. The CDR3 nucleotides are TGTGCCAGCAGCCACGGCGGGACCCAGTACTTC. Its protein is CASSHGGTQYF.

The rearrangement links TRBV5-1 to TRBJ1-4; the D gene is possibly TRBD1 (5 bases). The CDR3 has 16 residues. Germline V gene lookup returns CDR1 SGHRS and CDR2 YFSETQ. Trimming left V 0 bases short and J 0 bases short, with 9 bases between. The CDR3 sequence is CASSLVQGTTNEKLFF. In DNA form, the CDR3 reads TGCGCCAGCAGCTTGGTGCAGGGCACAACTAATGAAAAACTGTTTTTT.

The CDR3 sequence: CASSYGGMTYEQYF. Here the CDR3 DNA reads TGTGCCAGCAGTTACGGAGGGATGACCTACGAGCAGTACTTC. This sequence joins TRBV6-5 and TRBJ2-7, with D tentatively TRBD2 (6 bases). Trimming took off 2 bases at V and 2 bases at J, with 10 bases between the two ends. Looked up from germline, CDR1 is MNHEY and CDR2 is SVGAGI. The CDR3 extends over 14 amino acids.

The V gene is TRBV5-1, the J gene TRBJ1-1; the D is unclear. There are 13 residues in the CDR3. V gave up 4 bases and J gave up 1 base, with 8 bases separating them. CDR1 and CDR2 from the germline V gene are SGHRS and YFSETQ. Here the CDR3 reads CASSADRNTEAFF. The CDR3 nucleotides read TGCGCCAGCAGCGCCGATAGGAACACTGAAGCTTTCTTT.

This chain uses TRBV28 with TRBJ1-2, with TRBD1 matching 8 bases. Germline CDR1 reads MDHEN; CDR2 reads SYDVKM. Unmatched junction bases numbered 6, after V lost 5 bases and J lost 1 base. There are 15 residues in the CDR3. The CDR3 spells CASSRRDRYNYGYTF. The CDR3, as DNA: TGTGCCAGCAGTCGCCGGGACAGGTATAACTATGGCTACACCTTC.

V gene TRBV5-1 combines with J gene TRBJ2-7, with TRBD1 matching 8 bases. J lost 3 bases, V lost 3 bases, and 8 bases had no gene match. The CDR3 extends over 15 amino acids. Germline V CDR1 and CDR2: SGHRS, YFSETQ. In nucleotides, the CDR3 is TGCGCCAGCAGCTCAGGACAGGGCAGTGTCTACGAGCAGTACTTC. This codes for CASSSGQGSVYEQYF.

This chain uses TRBV7-8 with TRBJ2-5, with D perhaps matching TRBD1 (6 bases). This CDR3 contains 14 residues. V lost 3 bases and J 2 bases, leaving 10 bases between the germline ends. The germline CDR1 and CDR2 sequences are SGHVS and FQNEAQ. The CDR3 region has the DNA TGTGCCAGCAGCTTCGGAACAGGGCAAGAGACCCAGTACTTC. Translated: CASSFGTGQETQYF.

This chain links TRBV15 with TRBJ2-7; D may be TRBD2 (5 bases). The CDR3 covers 14 residues. V was trimmed by 0 bases and J by 5 bases, leaving 11 bases between them. The germline CDR1 and CDR2 sequences are LNHNV and YYDKDF (reference sequence). CDR3 bases: TGTGCCACCAGCAGAGAATTGAGTAGCGACGAGCAGTACTTC. Its protein product is CATSRELSSDEQYF.

The chain combines TRBV6-5 with TRBJ1-2, with a tentative D call TRBD1 (5 bases). CDR1 and CDR2 from the germline V gene are MNHEY and SVGAGI. Trimming shortened V by 5 bases and J by 6 bases, and 13 bases separated the two germline ends. The CDR3 is 13 amino acids. The CDR3 protein is CASSRTQGNGYTF. The CDR3 nucleotides are TGTGCCAGCAGTCGCACTCAGGGCAATGGCTACACCTTC.

This chain uses TRBV4-1 with TRBJ1-5; perhaps TRBD1 as D (6 bases). CDR3 size: 15 residues. CDR1 MGHRA and CDR2 YSYEKL come from the germline V gene. Trimming cost V 4 bases and J 5 bases, with 15 bases left between them. Here the CDR3 DNA reads TGCGCCAGCAGCCCCTACAGGGAGGACGATCAGCCCCAGCATTTT. It translates to CASSPYREDDQPQHF.

The chain employs TRBV4-2 and TRBJ2-3; 8 bases are a match to TRBD2. CDR3 size: 17 residues. Germline CDR1 and CDR2: LGHNA and YNFKEQ. J gave up 1 base and V 0 bases, and 6 bases lay outside the gene matches. CDR3: CASSQDGREAGTDTQYF. The CDR3 DNA follows: TGTGCCAGCAGCCAAGATGGGCGGGAGGCGGGCACAGATACGCAGTATTTT.

This chain joins TRBV27 and TRBJ1-1; no clear D gene. Looked up from germline, CDR1 is MNHEY and CDR2 is SMNVEV (reference sequence). The germline V and J ends were trimmed by 2 bases and 3 bases, with 10 bases remaining between them. There are 14 residues in the CDR3. In nucleotides, the CDR3 is TGTGCCAGCAGTTTAGGATTGAGGGACACTGAAGCTTTCTTT. Translation gives CASSLGLRDTEAFF.

J is TRBJ2-1 and V is TRBV28, with 13 nucleotides matching TRBD2. The germline V gene encodes CDR1 MDHEN and CDR2 SYDVKM. J was trimmed by 5 bases and V by 9 bases; bases with no gene match: 4. The CDR3 has 14 amino acids. Written as DNA, the CDR3 is TGTGCCAGTGGGACTAGCGGGATAGACAATGAGCAGTTCTTC. Residues: CASGTSGIDNEQFF.

The table lists this clone with a count of one. The chain couples TRBV7-6 to TRBJ2-7, with no clear D. The CDR3 totals 15 residues. V lost 5 bases to trimming and J lost 0 bases, with 14 bases between them. CDR1 is SGHVS and CDR2 is FNYEAQ in the germline V gene. CDR3 coding DNA: TGTGCCAGCAGCCTTCACACGTCAGCCTCCTACGAGCAGTACTTC. Translation gives CASSLHTSASYEQYF.

The CDR3 sequence: CASMDRNSYEQYF. The CDR3 nucleotides are TGTGCCAGCATGGACAGAAATTCCTACGAGCAGTACTTC. The chain employs TRBV25-1 and TRBJ2-7, with D tentatively TRBD1 (6 bases). V dropped 7 bases and J dropped 1 base, with 11 bases sitting between them. The V gene's germline CDR1 is MGHDK and CDR2 SYGVNS. The CDR3 loop spans 13 amino acids.

The count of this clone is one. The CDR3 loop reads CASSSPGQGSEQYF. The CDR3 region has the DNA TGTGCCAGCTCAAGTCCGGGACAGGGGTCCGAGCAGTACTTC. This chain uses TRBV5-6 with TRBJ2-7; 10 nucleotides agree with TRBD1. Germline loops: CDR1 SGHDT, CDR2 YYEEEE. The junction had 10 bases not matched to a gene; V was cut back by 7 bases and J by 6 bases. The CDR3 totals 14 residues.